The rows below give T cell receptor beta chains drawn from one sample of a study of blood T cell repertoires in COVID-19. Method: immunoSEQ multiplex PCR; TCRdb's copy keeps in-frame clones and lacks some. The repertoire holds some 400,000 clones, with about 90% as singletons. The specimen sequenced was PBMCs or T cells enriched from blood (not recorded which). All receptors come from a woman aged 25 to 39 who had recovered from COVID-19. CDR3s include the opening cysteine and the closing phenylalanine or tryptophan. A D gene is named only where the DNA matches it firmly. Expanded clones get a size class; other rows say once, few or many, or leave the size out.

size,J,V,D,DNA,CDR3
-,TRBJ1-1,TRBV6-5,-,TGTGCCAGCAGTTACTTTTCGGCGGCCGGGAGCACTGAAGCTTTCTTT,CASSYFSAAGSTEAFF
once,TRBJ2-2,TRBV5-8,TRBD1,TGTGCCAGCAGCTTGGTAACCGGGACAGCGAACACCGGGGAGCTGTTTTTT,CASSLVTGTANTGELFF
-,TRBJ1-2,TRBV18,TRBD1,TGTGCCAGCTCACCACAGACAGGGTGGGACGATGGCTACACCTTC,CASSPQTGWDDGYTF
-,TRBJ1-1,TRBV2,TRBD1,TGTGCCAGCACCGAAAGGGGGCTGGGCACTGAAGCTTTCTTT,CASTERGLGTEAFF
few,TRBJ2-7,TRBV7-2,-,TGTGCCAGCACCCGGGCCCAGGGGACCCACGAGCAGTACTTC,CASTRAQGTHEQYF
-,TRBJ2-5,TRBV18,-,TGTGCCAGCTCACCACCAACAAAGTACCAAGAGACCCAGTACTTC,CASSPPTKYQETQYF
-,TRBJ1-6,TRBV6-2/TRBV6-3,TRBD1,TGTGCCAGCAGTTACCCCTCGGGTCTTGGAGGGACAGGAGGCAATTCACCCCTCCACTTT,CASSYPSGLGGTGGNSPLHF
-,TRBJ1-2,TRBV5-1,TRBD1,TGCGCCAGCAGCCATACGCTACCGGGACAGGGGGCGGATTTTGGCTACACCTTC,CASSHTLPGQGADFGYTF
-,TRBJ2-1,TRBV30,TRBD2,TGTGCCTGGAGAGCTAGCGGGAGCTCCTACAATGAGCAGTTCTTC,CAWRASGSSYNEQFF
-,TRBJ2-1,TRBV9,-,TGTGCCAGCAGCGTAGTGCCCCAGGGGAGTCACAATGAGCAGTTCTTC,CASSVVPQGSHNEQFF
-,TRBJ2-1,TRBV12-5,-,TGTGCTAGTGGTTTGGTATCTCACAGGAGCTCCTACAATGAGCAGTTCTTC,CASGLVSHRSSYNEQFF
many,TRBJ2-7,TRBV7-9,-,TGTGCCAGCAGCTTCAGAGCGGGACACGGCGAGCAGTACTTC,CASSFRAGHGEQYF
-,TRBJ1-2,TRBV29-1,-,TGCAGCGTTGAAGATAAAGGACAGATGAACTATGGCTACACCTTC,CSVEDKGQMNYGYTF
-,TRBJ2-7,TRBV5-1,TRBD1,TGCGCCAGCAGGCTTGAGGGGGCTCCCACCTACGAGCAGTACTTC,CASRLEGAPTYEQYF
-,TRBJ2-4,TRBV6-2/TRBV6-3,TRBD2,TGTGCCAGCAGTTTTAACCCGACTAGCTTTGAAAACATTCAGTACTTC,CASSFNPTSFENIQYF
-,TRBJ2-2,TRBV5-4,TRBD2,TGTGCCAGCAGCTTGGCCCCTACTAGCGGGGACACCGGGGAGCTGTTTTTT,CASSLAPTSGDTGELFF
-,TRBJ2-7,TRBV28,TRBD2,TGTGCCAGCAGGCGGGGGTACTACGAGCAGTACTTC,CASRRGYYEQYF
-,TRBJ2-3,TRBV2,-,TGTGCCAGCAGTGAGAGAATCACAGATACGCAGTATTTT,CASSERITDTQYF
once,TRBJ2-7,TRBV19,-,TGTGCCTCCAAATCAGGACAGAACTCCTACGAGCAGTACTTC,CASKSGQNSYEQYF
-,TRBJ1-6,TRBV14,-,TGTGCCAGCAGCACGCACAGATTTTATAATTCACCCCTCCACTTT,CASSTHRFYNSPLHF
-,TRBJ2-2,TRBV28,TRBD2,TGTGCCAGCAGTCCAGCTAACCCGGGACTCGGGGGGGGTTCCGGGGAGCTGTTTTTT,CASSPANPGLGGGSGELFF
-,TRBJ1-2,TRBV7-9,-,TGTGCCAGCAGCTTGGGCAGGGTACCGGTTGCTAACTATGGCTACACCTTC,CASSLGRVPVANYGYTF
-,TRBJ2-7,TRBV7-2,TRBD2,TGTGCCAGCAGCTCTCTCAGCGGGGGGGCCTACGAGCAGTACTTC,CASSSLSGGAYEQYF
once,TRBJ2-7,TRBV30,-,TGTGCCTGGAGTAACAGCTTCACGCCAACCTTC,CAWSNSFTPTF
-,TRBJ2-3,TRBV5-6,-,TGTGCCAGCAAGTGGAAAGGGGGTAGCACAGATACGCAGTATTTT,CASKWKGGSTDTQYF
-,TRBJ2-3,TRBV24-1,TRBD1,TGTGCCACCAGTCTCGGGACAGGGAGGGCAGATACGCAGTATTTT,CATSLGTGRADTQYF
-,TRBJ1-4,TRBV7-2,-,TGTGCCAGCAGCTTCTCGGGTTTAGCTAATGAAAAACTGTTTTTT,CASSFSGLANEKLFF